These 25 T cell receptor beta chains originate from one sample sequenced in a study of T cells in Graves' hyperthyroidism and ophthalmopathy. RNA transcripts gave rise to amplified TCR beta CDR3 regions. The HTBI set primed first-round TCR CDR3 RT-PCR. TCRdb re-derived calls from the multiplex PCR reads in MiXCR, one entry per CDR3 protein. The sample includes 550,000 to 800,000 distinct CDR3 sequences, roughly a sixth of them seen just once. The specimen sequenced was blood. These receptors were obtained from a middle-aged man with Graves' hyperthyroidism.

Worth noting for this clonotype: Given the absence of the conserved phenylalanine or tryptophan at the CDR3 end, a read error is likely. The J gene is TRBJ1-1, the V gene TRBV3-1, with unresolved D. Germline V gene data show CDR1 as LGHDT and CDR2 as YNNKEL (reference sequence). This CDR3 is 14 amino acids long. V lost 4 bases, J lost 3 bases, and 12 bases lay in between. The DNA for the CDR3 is TGTGCCAGCAGCCTTGCAAGTAGGGACACTGAAGCTTTCCTT. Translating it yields CASSLASRDTEAFL.

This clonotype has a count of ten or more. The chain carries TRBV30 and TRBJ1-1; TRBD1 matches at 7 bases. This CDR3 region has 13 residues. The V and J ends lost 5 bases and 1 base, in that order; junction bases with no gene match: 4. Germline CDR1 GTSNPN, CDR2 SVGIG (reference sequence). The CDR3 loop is CAWHRGANTEAFF. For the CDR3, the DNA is TGTGCCTGGCACAGGGGTGCGAACACTGAAGCTTTCTTT.

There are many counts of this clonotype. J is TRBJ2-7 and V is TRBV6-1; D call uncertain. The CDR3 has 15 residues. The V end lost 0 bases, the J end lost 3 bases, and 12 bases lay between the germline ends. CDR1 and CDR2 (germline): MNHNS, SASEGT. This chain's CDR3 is CASSEAAGLIYEQYF. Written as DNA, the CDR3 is TGTGCCAGCAGTGAAGCAGCAGGATTAATCTACGAGCAGTACTTC.

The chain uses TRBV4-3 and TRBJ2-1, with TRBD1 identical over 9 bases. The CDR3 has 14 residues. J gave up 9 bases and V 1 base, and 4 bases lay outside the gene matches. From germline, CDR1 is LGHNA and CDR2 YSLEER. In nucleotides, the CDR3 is TGCGCCAGCAGCCAAGGGACAGGGGCCCCTGAGCAGTTCTTC. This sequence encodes CASSQGTGAPEQFF.

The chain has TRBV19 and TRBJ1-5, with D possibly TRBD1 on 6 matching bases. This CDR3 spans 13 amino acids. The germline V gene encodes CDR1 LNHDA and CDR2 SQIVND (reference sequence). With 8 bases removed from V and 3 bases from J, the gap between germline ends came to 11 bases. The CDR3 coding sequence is TGTGCCAGTCGTAGGGGGATCAATCAGCCCCAGCATTTT. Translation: CASRRGINQPQHF.

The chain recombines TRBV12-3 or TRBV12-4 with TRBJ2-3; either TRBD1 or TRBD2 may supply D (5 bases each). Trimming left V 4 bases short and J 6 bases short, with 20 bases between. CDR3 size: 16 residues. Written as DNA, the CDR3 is TGTGCCAGCAGTTCATCCGGGGCTCGTTCGACGGATACGCAGTATTTT. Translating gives CASSSSGARSTDTQYF.

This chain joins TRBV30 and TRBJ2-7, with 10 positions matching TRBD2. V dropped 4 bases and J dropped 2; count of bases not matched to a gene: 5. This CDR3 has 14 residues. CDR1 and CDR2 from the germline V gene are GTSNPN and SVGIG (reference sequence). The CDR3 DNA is TGTGCCTGGATCGCTAGCGGGAGTACCTACGAGCAGTACTTC. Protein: CAWIASGSTYEQYF.

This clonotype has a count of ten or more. CDR3 loop: CASSLVGFEQYF. DNA for the CDR3: TGTGCCAGCAGTTTAGTAGGGTTTGAGCAGTACTTC. The chain has TRBV28 and TRBJ2-7, with D uncertain. The CDR3 length is 12 residues. Deletions cut 2 bases from V and 7 bases from J, with 9 bases between. The germline CDR1 and CDR2 sequences are MDHEN and SYDVKM.

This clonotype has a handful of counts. CDR3 in amino acids: CASSPGQGGYTEAFF. The CDR3 DNA sequence: TGTGCCAGCAGCCCTGGACAGGGGGGTTACACTGAAGCTTTCTTT. This chain uses TRBV6-4 with TRBJ1-1; 10 bases are shared with TRBD1. The germline CDR1 and CDR2 sequences are MRHNA and SNTAGT. The CDR3 runs 15 residues. V shed 6 bases, J shed 3 bases, and the junction held 7 bases outside the gene matches.

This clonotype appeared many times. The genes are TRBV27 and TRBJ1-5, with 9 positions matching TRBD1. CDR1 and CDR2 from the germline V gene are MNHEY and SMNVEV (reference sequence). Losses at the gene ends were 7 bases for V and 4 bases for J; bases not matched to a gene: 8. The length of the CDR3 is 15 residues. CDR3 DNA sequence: TGTGCCAGCACCTACCAGGACAGGGGTAATCAGCCCCAGCATTTT. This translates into CASTYQDRGNQPQHF.

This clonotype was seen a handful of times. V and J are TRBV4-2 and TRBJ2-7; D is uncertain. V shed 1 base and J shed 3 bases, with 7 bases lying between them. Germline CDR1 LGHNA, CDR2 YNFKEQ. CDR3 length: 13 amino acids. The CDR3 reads CASSQGPLYEQYF. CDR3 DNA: TGTGCCAGCAGCCAAGGGCCCCTCTACGAGCAGTACTTC.

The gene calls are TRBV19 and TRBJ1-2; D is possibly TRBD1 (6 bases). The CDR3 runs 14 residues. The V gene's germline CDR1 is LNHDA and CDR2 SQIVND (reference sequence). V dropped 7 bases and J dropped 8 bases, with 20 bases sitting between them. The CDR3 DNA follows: TGTGCCAGTAACCTCTTCTGGGGGGGCGGCGGCTACACCTTC. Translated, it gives CASNLFWGGGGYTF.

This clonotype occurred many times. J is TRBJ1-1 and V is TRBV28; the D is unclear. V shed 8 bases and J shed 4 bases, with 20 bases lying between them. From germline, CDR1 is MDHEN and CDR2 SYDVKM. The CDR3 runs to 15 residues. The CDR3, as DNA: TGTGCCAGCGGATTAATGAGGACCCTGGGCACTGAAGCTTTCTTT. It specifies CASGLMRTLGTEAFF.

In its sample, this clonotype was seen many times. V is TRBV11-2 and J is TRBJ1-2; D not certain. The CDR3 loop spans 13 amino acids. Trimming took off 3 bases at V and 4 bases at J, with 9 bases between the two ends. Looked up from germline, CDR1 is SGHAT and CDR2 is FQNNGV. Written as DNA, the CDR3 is TGTGCCAGCAGCTTTGACCGCTCCTATGGCTACACCTTC. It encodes CASSFDRSYGYTF.

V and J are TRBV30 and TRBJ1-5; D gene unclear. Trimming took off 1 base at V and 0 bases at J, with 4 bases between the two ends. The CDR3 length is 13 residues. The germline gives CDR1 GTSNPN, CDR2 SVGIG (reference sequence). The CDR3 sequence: CAWSDGSNQPQHF. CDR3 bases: TGTGCCTGGAGTGACGGTAGCAATCAGCCCCAGCATTTT.

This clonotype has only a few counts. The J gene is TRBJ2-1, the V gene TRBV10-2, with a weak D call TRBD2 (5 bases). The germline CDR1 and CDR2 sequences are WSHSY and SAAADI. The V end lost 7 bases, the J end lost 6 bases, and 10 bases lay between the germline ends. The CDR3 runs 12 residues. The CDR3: CASISGGNEQFF. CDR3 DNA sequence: TGCGCCAGCATATCCGGAGGCAATGAGCAGTTCTTC.

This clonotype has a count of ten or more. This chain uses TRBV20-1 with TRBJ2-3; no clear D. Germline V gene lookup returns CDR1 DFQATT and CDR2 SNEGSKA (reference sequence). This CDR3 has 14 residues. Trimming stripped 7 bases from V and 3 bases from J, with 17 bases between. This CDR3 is CSVHSPLATDTQYF. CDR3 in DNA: TGCAGTGTCCACAGCCCCCTTGCGACAGATACGCAGTATTTT.

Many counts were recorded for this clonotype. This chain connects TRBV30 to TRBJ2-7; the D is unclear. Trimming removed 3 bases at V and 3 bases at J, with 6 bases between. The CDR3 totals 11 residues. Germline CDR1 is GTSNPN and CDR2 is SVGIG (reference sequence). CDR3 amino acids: CAWRTVYEQYF. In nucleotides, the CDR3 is TGTGCCTGGAGGACGGTCTACGAGCAGTACTTC.

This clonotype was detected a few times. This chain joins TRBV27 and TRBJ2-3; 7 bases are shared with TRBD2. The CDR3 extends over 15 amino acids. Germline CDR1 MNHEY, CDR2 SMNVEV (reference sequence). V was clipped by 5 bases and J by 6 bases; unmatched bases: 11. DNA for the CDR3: TGTGCCAGCAGTCCCACTAGCGATCGTTGGGATACGCAGTATTTT. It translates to CASSPTSDRWDTQYF.

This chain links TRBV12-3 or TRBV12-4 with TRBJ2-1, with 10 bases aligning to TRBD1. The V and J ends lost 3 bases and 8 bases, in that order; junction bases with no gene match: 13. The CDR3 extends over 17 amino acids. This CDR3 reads CASSLGQGTRGAHEQFF. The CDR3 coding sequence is TGTGCCAGCAGTTTGGGACAGGGGACCAGAGGGGCCCATGAGCAGTTCTTC.

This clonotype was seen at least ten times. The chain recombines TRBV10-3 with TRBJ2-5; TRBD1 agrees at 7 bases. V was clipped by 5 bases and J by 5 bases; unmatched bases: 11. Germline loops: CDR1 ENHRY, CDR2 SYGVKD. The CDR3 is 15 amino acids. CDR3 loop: CAISPGTAREETQYF. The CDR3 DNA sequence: TGTGCCATCAGTCCCGGGACAGCCAGGGAGGAGACCCAGTACTTC.

CDR3 region: CAISEPIGPSDTQYF. CDR3 bases: TGTGCCATCAGTGAGCCGATTGGACCCTCGGATACGCAGTATTTT. The rearrangement joins TRBV10-3 to TRBJ2-3; D remains ambiguous. The CDR3 spans 15 residues. CDR1 ENHRY and CDR2 SYGVKD come from the germline V gene. The ends were cut back, 2 bases at V and 6 bases at J, with 15 bases in the middle.

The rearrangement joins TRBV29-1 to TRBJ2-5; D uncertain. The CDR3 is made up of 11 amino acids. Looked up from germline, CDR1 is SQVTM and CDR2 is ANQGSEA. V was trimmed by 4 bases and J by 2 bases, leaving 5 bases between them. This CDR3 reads CSVGRQETQYF. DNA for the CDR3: TGCAGCGTTGGTAGACAAGAGACCCAGTACTTC.

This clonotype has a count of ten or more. CDR3 bases: TGTGCCAGCTCGCTTGGGGACAGGGGCTCAGCCCAGCATTTT. Translating gives CASSLGDRGSAQHF. This sequence joins TRBV18 and TRBJ1-5; 10 bases match TRBD1. Germline V CDR1 and CDR2: KGHSH, LQKENI. The CDR3 is 14 amino acids. V was pared by 6 bases and J by 11 bases, with 10 bases of the junction left unmatched. The entire variable domain, with the rest obtained from reference TRBV18 and TRBJ1-5, is as follows: NAGVMQNPRHLVRRRGQEARLRCSPMKGHSHVYWYRQLPEEGLKFMVYLQKENIIDESGMPKERFSAEFPKEGPSILRIQQVVRGDSAAYFCASSLGDRGSAQHFGDGTRLSIL.

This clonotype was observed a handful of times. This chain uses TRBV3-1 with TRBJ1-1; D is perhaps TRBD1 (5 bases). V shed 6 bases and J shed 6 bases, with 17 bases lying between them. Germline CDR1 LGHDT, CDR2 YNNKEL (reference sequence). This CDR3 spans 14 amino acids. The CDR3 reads CASRPGERRAEAFF. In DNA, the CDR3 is TGTGCCAGCAGACCGGGGGAGCGGAGGGCTGAAGCTTTCTTT. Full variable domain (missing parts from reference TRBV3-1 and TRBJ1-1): DTAVSQTPKYLVTQMGNDKSIKCEQNLGHDTMYWYKQDSKKFLKIMFSYNNKELIINETVPNRFSPKSPDKAHLNLHINSLELGDSAVYFCASRPGERRAEAFFGQGTRLTVV.